One and the same sample provided the 16 T cell receptor beta chains below, sequenced in a study of blood T cell repertoires in COVID-19. Clones were sequenced by immunoSEQ multiplex PCR, and TCRdb holds only the in-frame ones, with some missing. This table holds under 300,000 clones, 84% found once. The sample comprised peripheral blood. The source is a woman in her forties who had recovered from COVID-19.

CDR3 bases: TGTGCCAGCTCACCCATAGGAGCGGGAGGGTTAGATGAGCAGTTCTTC. This encodes CASSPIGAGGLDEQFF. The genes are TRBV18 and TRBJ2-1, with 10 bases aligning to TRBD2. Germline CDR1 reads KGHSH; CDR2 reads LQKENI. CDR3 length: 16 residues. The J segment lost 8 bases and the V segment lost 3 bases, leaving 10 bases of the junction unmatched.

CDR3 residues: CASRRRPTGQETQYF. The CDR3 region has the DNA TGTGCCAGCAGACGTCGGCCGACAGGGCAAGAGACCCAGTACTTC. This chain connects TRBV27 to TRBJ2-5; 7 nucleotides line up with TRBD1. Germline V lookup: CDR1 MNHEY, CDR2 SMNVEV (reference sequence). J was trimmed by 2 bases and V by 6 bases; bases with no gene match: 9. The CDR3 is made up of 15 amino acids.

The chain has TRBV30 and TRBJ1-4, with 9 nucleotides matching TRBD1. The CDR3 runs to 14 residues. V trimming: 5 bases; J trimming: 6 bases; junction bases outside the gene matches: 7. Germline values: CDR1 GTSNPN, CDR2 SVGIG (reference sequence). The CDR3 loop is CAWSPGQGHEKLFF. The CDR3 bases are TGTGCCTGGTCCCCGGGACAGGGCCATGAAAAACTGTTTTTT.

The gene calls are TRBV7-2 and TRBJ1-5; 7 bases align to TRBD1. Germline V CDR1 and CDR2: SGHTA, FQGNSA. After removal of 5 bases from V and 9 bases from J, the junction contained 13 bases not matched to a gene. This CDR3 spans 15 amino acids. The CDR3 protein is CASSLRTGDVAPQHF. The CDR3 nucleotides read TGTGCCAGCAGCCTACGCACAGGGGATGTTGCGCCCCAGCATTTT. Full variable domain (outside the CDR3, taken from reference TRBV7-2 and TRBJ1-5): GAGVSQSPSNKVTEKGKDVELRCDPISGHTALYWYRQSLGQGLEFLIYFQGNSAPDKSGLPSDRFSAERTGGSVSTLTIQRTQQEDSAVYLCASSLRTGDVAPQHFGDGTRLSIL.

J is TRBJ1-6 and V is TRBV30, with TRBD1 as a possible D gene (5 bases). V was trimmed by 7 bases and J by 7 bases, leaving 14 bases between them. CDR1 and CDR2 (germline): GTSNPN, SVGIG (reference sequence). This CDR3 spans 13 amino acids. The CDR3 DNA sequence: TGTGCCTCGGCGGGAGGGGTAAATTCACCCCTCCACTTT. Protein: CASAGGVNSPLHF.

V usage is TRBV6-1 and J usage is TRBJ2-1; maybe TRBD1 (5 bases). In germline, CDR1 is MNHNS, CDR2 SASEGT. This CDR3 spans 16 amino acids. Trimming took off 3 bases at V and 7 bases at J, with 19 bases between the two ends. In nucleotides, the CDR3 is TGTGCCAGCAGTGACACCCAGACCAGGGTACTGAATGAGCAGTTCTTC. Translation gives CASSDTQTRVLNEQFF.

DNA for the CDR3: TGCGCCAGCAGGACCCAGGCGGGGGGTAACTACGAGCAGTACTTC. As protein: CASRTQAGGNYEQYF. The V call is TRBV10-2, the J call TRBJ2-7, with TRBD2 matching over 8 bases. The CDR3 length is 15 residues. In germline, CDR1 is WSHSY, CDR2 SAAADI. V lost 6 bases and J lost 3; bases outside the gene matches: 10.

This rearrangement joins TRBV10-2 to TRBJ1-6; weak D call: TRBD1 (5 bases). V lost 9 bases to trimming and J lost 0 bases, with 15 bases between them. The germline V gene encodes CDR1 WSHSY and CDR2 SAAADI. CDR3 length: 16 residues. The CDR3 DNA sequence: TGCGCCAGTTCAGAACAGGTTACCTCCTATAATTCACCCCTCCACTTT. This gives the protein CASSEQVTSYNSPLHF.

In DNA, the CDR3 is TGTGCCAGCAGCTTACGGGGGTACTACAATGAGCAGTTCTTC. Its translation is CASSLRGYYNEQFF. The chain recombines TRBV5-6 with TRBJ2-1; D is perhaps TRBD2 (6 bases). The CDR3 runs 14 residues. Germline loops: CDR1 SGHDT, CDR2 YYEEEE. The germline V and J ends were trimmed by 2 bases and 3 bases, with 9 bases remaining between them.

The genes are TRBV19 and TRBJ2-3; 8 bases agree with TRBD2. The V and J ends lost 5 bases and 2 bases, in that order; junction bases with no gene match: 12. CDR3 length: 17 amino acids. Germline V gene lookup returns CDR1 LNHDA and CDR2 SQIVND (reference sequence). CDR3 sequence reads: CASSSRTSSAHTDTQYF. The DNA for the CDR3 is TGTGCCAGTAGTTCCCGGACTAGCTCAGCCCACACAGATACGCAGTATTTT.

The V gene is TRBV7-9, the J gene TRBJ1-6, with D possibly TRBD1 on 5 matching bases. The germline CDR1 and CDR2 sequences are SEHNR and FQNEAQ (reference sequence). There are 16 residues in the CDR3. Deletions cut 1 base from V and 9 bases from J, with 16 bases between. In DNA form, the CDR3 reads TGTGCCAGCAGCTTAGGTTCAGGGTCCCCCGGTTCACCCCTCCACTTT. Its translation: CASSLGSGSPGSPLHF.

The chain has TRBV5-1 and TRBJ1-6; 10 bases are a match to TRBD1. Germline CDR1 SGHRS, CDR2 YFSETQ. This CDR3 region has 15 residues. The V gene end was trimmed by 7 bases and the J gene end by 9 bases; junction bases not matched to a gene: 10. The CDR3 DNA follows: TGCGCCAGCGCACGAGAGGGACAGGGGATTTCACCCCTCCACTTT. It codes for CASAREGQGISPLHF.

The V gene is TRBV3-1 (or the pseudogene TRBV3-2), the J gene TRBJ2-7, with D maybe TRBD2 (6 bases). The CDR3 has 14 amino acids. The ends were cut back, 3 bases at V and 3 bases at J, with 12 bases in the middle. The germline V gene encodes CDR1 LGHDT and CDR2 YNNKEL (reference sequence). CDR3 residues: CASSHPGGGYEQYF. In DNA, the CDR3 is TGTGCCAGCAGCCACCCCGGGGGTGGCTACGAGCAGTACTTC.

This sequence joins TRBV29-1 and TRBJ1-2; D uncertain. Germline CDR1 reads SQVTM; CDR2 reads ANQGSEA. The CDR3 is 13 amino acids. V was clipped by 4 bases and J by 4 bases, with 13 bases between them. CDR3 nucleotide sequence: TGCAGCGTTGCGGCCAGACTCTTCTATGGCTACACCTTC. It codes for CSVAARLFYGYTF.

The rearrangement links TRBV7-3 to TRBJ2-2; D is uncertain. Trimming stripped 5 bases from V and 5 bases from J, with 6 bases between. The CDR3 is 12 amino acids. CDR1 SGHTA and CDR2 FQGTGA come from the germline V gene. The CDR3 region is CASSPTTGELFF. The CDR3 bases are TGTGCCAGCAGCCCCACAACCGGGGAGCTGTTTTTT.

The chain is built from TRBV4-1 and TRBJ1-1; no definite D call. CDR3 length: 14 amino acids. V was pared by 0 bases and J by 3 bases, with 8 bases between. Per the germline V gene, CDR1 is MGHRA and CDR2 is YSYEKL. The CDR3 sequence is CASSQEGEDTEAFF. CDR3 nucleotide sequence: TGCGCCAGCAGCCAAGAAGGAGAGGACACTGAAGCTTTCTTT.